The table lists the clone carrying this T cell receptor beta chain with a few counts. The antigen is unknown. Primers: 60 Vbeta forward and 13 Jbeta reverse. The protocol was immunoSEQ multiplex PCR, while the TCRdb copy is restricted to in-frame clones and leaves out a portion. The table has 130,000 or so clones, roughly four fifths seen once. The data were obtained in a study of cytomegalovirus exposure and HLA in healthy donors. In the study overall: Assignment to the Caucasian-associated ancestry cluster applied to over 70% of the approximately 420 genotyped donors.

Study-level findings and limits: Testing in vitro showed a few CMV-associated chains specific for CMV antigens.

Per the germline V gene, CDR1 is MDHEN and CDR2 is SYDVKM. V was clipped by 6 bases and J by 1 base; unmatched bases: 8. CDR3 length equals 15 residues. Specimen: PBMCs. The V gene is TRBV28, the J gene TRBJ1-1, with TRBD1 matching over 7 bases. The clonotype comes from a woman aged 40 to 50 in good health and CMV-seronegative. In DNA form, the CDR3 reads TGTGCCAGCAGGAAACCGGGACAGCCGAACACTGAAGCTTTCTTT. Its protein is CASRKPGQPNTEAFF.